This entry lists 31 T cell receptor beta chains sequenced from one sample in a study of blood T cells in healthy people across ages. Together with a sample-barcoded 5' primer, a J-beta primer mix was included in a second PCR lasting roughly 6 to 12 cycles. TCRdb re-called the 5' RACE reads through MiXCR, storing one row per CDR3 protein. The table records 1,800,000 or so distinct CDR3 sequences, about two fifths of them present only once. Sequences were obtained from blood. The receptors come from a human donor in good health.

The chain combines TRBV4-3 with TRBJ2-1, with TRBD2 matching over 8 bases. The CDR3 has 15 amino acids. The germline V gene encodes CDR1 LGHNA and CDR2 YSLEER. V gave up 0 bases and J gave up 9 bases; unmatched junction bases: 7. CDR3 loop: CASSQDRVAGIEQFF. The CDR3 DNA reads as TGCGCCAGCAGCCAAGATAGGGTAGCGGGGATTGAGCAGTTCTTC.

As for this clonotype: A read error may explain this, as a much larger clone is one base away. The rearrangement uses TRBV11-1 and TRBJ2-7, with TRBD1 matching over 7 bases. Germline loops: CDR1 SGHAT, CDR2 FQDESV (reference sequence). This CDR3 is 14 amino acids long. In DNA form, the CDR3 reads TGTGCCACCTCACCCGGGACAGATTCCTACGAGCGGTACTTC. This sequence encodes CATSPGTDSYERYF.

This chain's CDR3 is CASSFGRGLAGGIQETQYF. The CDR3, as DNA: TGTGCCAGCAGTTTCGGTAGAGGGCTAGCGGGGGGTATACAAGAGACCCAGTACTTC. The chain combines TRBV12-3 or TRBV12-4 with TRBJ2-5; TRBD2 aligns across 11 bases. V shed 3 bases, J shed 2 bases, and the junction held 14 bases outside the gene matches. This CDR3 is 19 amino acids long.

This chain connects TRBV7-6 to TRBJ2-1, with 8 bases that match TRBD2. Germline-derived CDR1 and CDR2 are SGHVS and FNYEAQ. V gave up 5 bases and J gave up 6 bases; unmatched junction bases: 18. This CDR3 spans 18 amino acids. This chain's CDR3 is CASSNTGTSGGAGNEQFF. CDR3 DNA: TGTGCCAGCAGCAACACCGGGACTAGTGGGGGGGCAGGCAATGAGCAGTTCTTC.

This clonotype was seen more than once but under ten times. CDR3 protein: CATSRVPRRGIPYEQYF. The CDR3 coding sequence is TGTGCCACCAGCAGAGTTCCGAGGAGGGGAATACCCTACGAGCAGTACTTC. The V and J genes are TRBV15 and TRBJ2-7, with D perhaps matching TRBD2 (6 bases). From germline, CDR1 is LNHNV and CDR2 YYDKDF (reference sequence). V shed 1 base and J shed 2 bases, with 18 bases lying between them. The CDR3 extends over 17 amino acids.

The chain employs TRBV29-1 and TRBJ1-2; D possibly corresponds to TRBD1 (5 bases). CDR1 and CDR2 from the germline V gene are SQVTM and ANQGSEA. This CDR3 is built from 13 residues. V was trimmed by 1 base and J by 12 bases, leaving 18 bases between them. In DNA, the CDR3 is TGCAGCGTTGAAGCCCTGAAGGGGCTTCCTAACACCTTC. Translating it yields CSVEALKGLPNTF.

This clonotype was found a few times. The chain joins TRBV7-8 to TRBJ1-5; 9 bases map to TRBD1. Unmatched junction bases numbered 8, after V lost 7 bases and J lost 4 bases. The germline gives CDR1 SGHVS, CDR2 FQNEAQ. The length of the CDR3 is 15 residues. DNA for the CDR3: TGTGCCAGCACAACAGGGGGCTTCGGGAATCAGCCCCAGCATTTT. Translation gives CASTTGGFGNQPQHF.

This clonotype has only a few counts. CDR3 protein: CASSGLGLNEQFF. CDR3 nucleotide sequence: TGTGCCAGCAGCGGACTGGGACTAAATGAGCAGTTCTTC. This chain uses TRBV9 with TRBJ2-1; 7 nucleotides match TRBD2. The CDR3 length is 13 residues. Germline CDR1 and CDR2: SGDLS and YYNGEE. Losses at the gene ends were 3 bases for V and 7 bases for J; bases not matched to a gene: 4. Full variable domain (outside the CDR3, taken from reference TRBV9 and TRBJ2-1): DSGVTQTPKHLITATGQRVTLRCSPRSGDLSVYWYQQSLDQGLQFLIQYYNGEERAKGNILERFSAQQFPDLHSELNLSSLELGDSALYFCASSGLGLNEQFFGPGTRLTVL.

This clonotype appeared a few times. This sequence joins TRBV4-3 and TRBJ2-1; 7 positions agree with TRBD1. CDR1 and CDR2 from the germline V gene are LGHNA and YSLEER. This CDR3 is built from 14 residues. Trimming cost V 7 bases and J 9 bases; bases outside gene matches: 12. CDR3 loop: CASTYTEGASEQFF. The CDR3 nucleotides are TGCGCCAGCACCTACACAGAGGGGGCGAGTGAGCAGTTCTTC.

This clonotype was picked up a small number of times. V is TRBV6-6 and J is TRBJ2-5, with 8 bases identical to TRBD1. Germline V gene lookup returns CDR1 MNHNY and CDR2 SVGAGI (reference sequence). The CDR3 sequence is 15 residues long. The V gene end was trimmed by 2 bases and the J gene end by 3 bases; junction bases not matched to a gene: 5. The CDR3 region is CASSYEGQGKETQYF. The CDR3 bases are TGTGCCAGCAGTTACGAAGGACAGGGAAAAGAGACCCAGTACTTC.

The V call is TRBV28, the J call TRBJ2-1; no clear D gene. CDR1 and CDR2 (germline): MDHEN, SYDVKM. This CDR3 is 11 amino acids long. With 6 bases removed from V and 6 bases from J, the gap between germline ends came to 6 bases. CDR3 residues: CASSRVNEQFF. In nucleotides, the CDR3 is TGTGCCAGCAGCCGAGTCAATGAGCAGTTCTTC.

The gene calls are TRBV5-1 and TRBJ2-5; D is possibly TRBD1 or TRBD2 (5 bases each). The germline V gene encodes CDR1 SGHRS and CDR2 YFSETQ. V shed 1 base and J shed 3 bases, with 13 bases lying between them. The CDR3 sequence is 15 residues long. CDR3 DNA: TGCGCCAGCAGCTTGAATTCTGGGGGTGAAGAGACCCAGTACTTC. Protein: CASSLNSGGEETQYF.

The chain has TRBV5-1 and TRBJ2-4, with D unclear. Judging by the DNA end, TRBJ2-7 fits better; the J call may be wrong. Germline CDR1 is SGHRS and CDR2 is YFSETQ. This CDR3 contains 14 residues. CDR3 in DNA: TGCGCCAGCAGCTTGTCAATCGGAACCTGCGAGCAGTACTTC. It codes for CASSLSIGTCEQYF.

V and J are TRBV11-1 and TRBJ1-2; D unclear. Looked up from germline, CDR1 is SGHAT and CDR2 is FQDESV (reference sequence). The CDR3 contains 15 residues. V was shortened by 5 bases and J by 11 bases, with 24 bases between the two germline ends. CDR3 DNA: TGTGCCAGCAGCCCGAGGGTACCGTTAGCGGTCGGATACACCTTC. Translating gives CASSPRVPLAVGYTF.

The J gene is TRBJ2-7, the V gene TRBV6-2 or TRBV6-3; no definite D call. Germline assignment: CDR1 MNHEY and CDR2 SVGEGT. The germline V and J ends were trimmed by 7 bases and 2 bases, with 12 bases remaining between them. This CDR3 has 13 residues. This CDR3 is CASMDGGTYEQYF. The CDR3 DNA reads as TGTGCCAGCATGGACGGTGGTACCTACGAGCAGTACTTC.

The chain employs TRBV16 and TRBJ2-1; perhaps D is TRBD1 or TRBD2 (6 bases each). CDR3 size: 16 residues. Germline V gene lookup returns CDR1 KGHSY and CDR2 FQNENV. V was trimmed by 1 base and J by 9 bases, leaving 19 bases between them. CDR3 in amino acids: CASSQFITGKEGEQFF. Here the CDR3 DNA reads TGTGCCAGCAGCCAATTTATAACAGGGAAGGAGGGTGAGCAGTTCTTC.

The chain couples TRBV20-1 to TRBJ2-1; 9 bases are shared with TRBD2. The CDR3 totals 16 residues. With 0 bases clipped from V and 4 bases from J, the junction kept 7 bases outside the gene matches. Germline V CDR1 and CDR2: DFQATT, SNEGSKA (reference sequence). The CDR3, as DNA: TGCAGTGCTAGAGATTTAAAGCGGGGGGCATACAATGAGCAGTTCTTC. The encoded protein is CSARDLKRGAYNEQFF.

This clonotype showed up just a few times. The chain couples TRBV10-3 to TRBJ2-5; 8 positions match TRBD2. J was trimmed by 4 bases and V by 8 bases; bases with no gene match: 3. The germline CDR1 and CDR2 sequences are ENHRY and SYGVKD. The CDR3 totals 12 residues. CDR3 nucleotide sequence: TGTGCCATCGGGGCGGGGGGAGAGACCCAGTACTTC. Translated: CAIGAGGETQYF.

This clonotype was seen a handful of times. The chain combines TRBV11-2 with TRBJ2-7; D gene ambiguous. Looked up from germline, CDR1 is SGHAT and CDR2 is FQNNGV. CDR3 length: 14 amino acids. V was clipped by 5 bases and J by 4 bases, with 15 bases between them. In nucleotides, the CDR3 is TGTGCCAGCAGCCCCTTAGGCTCCCCGTACGAGCAGTACTTC. Residues: CASSPLGSPYEQYF.

This clonotype turned up a few times. The CDR3 nucleotides read TGCGCCAGCAGCCAAGAGGTCCAGGGGTTTGGATCCTACGAGCAGTACTTC. It specifies CASSQEVQGFGSYEQYF. The chain has TRBV4-3 and TRBJ2-7, with a weak D call TRBD1 (6 bases). V dropped 0 bases and J dropped 1 base, with 16 bases sitting between them. The length of the CDR3 is 17 residues. CDR1 and CDR2 (germline): LGHNA, YSLEER.

The chain employs TRBV7-3 and TRBJ2-5; tentatively, D is TRBD2 (6 bases). The CDR3 extends over 13 amino acids. The germline gives CDR1 SGHTA, CDR2 FQGTGA. The V gene lost 2 bases and the J gene lost 4 bases, with 8 bases spanning the gap. The DNA of the CDR3 is TGTGCCAGCAGCTTACACGGGGGAGAGACCCAGTACTTC. Protein product: CASSLHGGETQYF.

This sequence joins TRBV6-2 or TRBV6-3 and TRBJ1-1; weak D call: TRBD1 (5 bases). The CDR3 contains 10 residues. Germline V lookup: CDR1 MNHEY, CDR2 SVGEGT. The ends were cut back, 5 bases at V and 11 bases at J, with 9 bases in the middle. The CDR3 DNA follows: TGTGCCAGCAGTGATAGACAGGCTTTCTTT. It encodes CASSDRQAFF.

This clonotype came up a few times. This chain joins TRBV6-1 and TRBJ2-7; 8 nucleotides agree with TRBD1. V shed 6 bases, J shed 3 bases, and the junction held 7 bases outside the gene matches. The CDR3 runs 14 residues. Germline CDR1 is MNHNS and CDR2 is SASEGT. CDR3 sequence reads: CASRDREKVYEQYF. In nucleotides, the CDR3 is TGTGCCAGCAGGGACAGGGAAAAGGTCTACGAGCAGTACTTC.

This clonotype was counted a few times. The J gene is TRBJ1-1, the V gene TRBV12-3 or TRBV12-4, with D maybe TRBD1 (6 bases). CDR3 length equals 14 residues. V lost 1 base to trimming and J lost 3 bases, with 9 bases between them. The CDR3 DNA is TGTGCCAGCAGTTTAGGAGGGGGGGACACTGAAGCTTTCTTT. Encoded protein: CASSLGGGDTEAFF.

J is TRBJ1-1 and V is TRBV28; 8 nucleotides match TRBD1. Germline CDR1 and CDR2: MDHEN and SYDVKM. This CDR3 comprises 15 residues. The J segment lost 6 bases and the V segment lost 6 bases, leaving 12 bases of the junction unmatched. CDR3 sequence reads: CASRLDRAGEAEAFF. The CDR3 bases are TGTGCCAGCAGACTGGACAGGGCGGGGGAAGCTGAAGCTTTCTTT.

The chain has TRBV5-1 and TRBJ2-1; TRBD2 matches 7 bases. CDR1 is SGHRS, CDR2 YFSETQ, per germline. J was trimmed by 4 bases and V by 4 bases; bases with no gene match: 11. The CDR3 has 16 residues. The CDR3 sequence: CASSREAGRTYNEQFF. CDR3 DNA sequence: TGCGCCAGCAGCCGAGAAGCGGGGAGGACATACAATGAGCAGTTCTTC.

This clonotype was detected a few times. The germline gene is not matched at one end of the junction; a read error may be the cause. CDR3 in amino acids: CASSAAITPYPDTRYF. The CDR3 DNA sequence: TGTGCCAGCAGTGCCGCTATCACCCCCTACCCAGATACGCGGTATTTT. The chain has TRBV28 and TRBJ2-3; the D is unclear. The CDR3 loop spans 16 amino acids. Germline V CDR1 and CDR2: MDHEN, SYDVKM.

This clonotype was recorded a few times. Here the CDR3 reads CASSLVVEQFF. CDR3 nucleotides: TGTGCCAGCAGCTTAGTGGTTGAGCAGTTCTTC. The J gene is TRBJ2-1, the V gene TRBV7-9; D gene uncertain. V was shortened by 1 base and J by 9 bases, with 4 bases between the two germline ends. Germline CDR1 is SEHNR and CDR2 is FQNEAQ (reference sequence). This CDR3 has 11 amino acids.

The chain links TRBV15 to TRBJ2-2, with TRBD2 identical over 9 bases. J gave up 3 bases and V 3 bases, and 5 bases lay outside the gene matches. CDR3 length: 16 amino acids. Germline CDR1 is LNHNV and CDR2 is YYDKDF (reference sequence). CDR3 loop: CATSRERGVHTGELFF. The CDR3, as DNA: TGTGCCACCAGCAGGGAGCGGGGGGTCCACACCGGGGAGCTGTTTTTT.

This clonotype has just a few counts. Here the CDR3 DNA reads TGTGCCACCGGGTGGTACAATGAGCAGTTCTTC. Its protein product is CATGWYNEQFF. This chain connects TRBV28 to TRBJ2-1; D call uncertain. Germline V CDR1 and CDR2: MDHEN, SYDVKM. V was pared by 10 bases and J by 4 bases, with 8 bases between. This CDR3 contains 11 residues.

The chain has TRBV5-1 and TRBJ2-7, with TRBD1 as a possible D gene (6 bases). The CDR3 has 14 amino acids. Trimming removed 0 bases at V and 7 bases at J, with 14 bases between. Germline V gene sequence: CDR1 SGHRS, CDR2 YFSETQ. CDR3 in DNA: TGCGCCAGCAGCTTGGCCGTTGAAGGGGGTGAGCAGTACTTC. It codes for CASSLAVEGGEQYF.